One and the same sample provided the 25 T cell receptor beta chains below, sequenced in a study of T cell repertoires in cytomegalovirus infection. TCRdb called the reads again in MiXCR, with one record for every CDR3 protein. The data contain about 700,000 distinct CDR3 sequences, roughly 30% of them singletons. For these receptors, no antigen is known. The input for sequencing was cultured PBMCs, taken from culture after CMV antigen stimulation. These TCRs come from a human donor in good health (CMV status not recorded). Some clones in this sample may be carry-over from other donors' samples.

This clonotype was seen only a few times. The genes are TRBV25-1 and TRBJ1-3; TRBD1 matches 10 bases. Germline V gene sequence: CDR1 MGHDK, CDR2 SYGVNS. The CDR3 totals 17 residues. Trimming took 1 base from V and 0 from J; bases not matched to a gene: 3. The CDR3 protein is CASSEWGQGISGNTIYF. CDR3 sequence (DNA): TGTGCCAGCAGTGAATGGGGACAGGGGATCTCTGGAAACACCATATATTTT.

The chain carries TRBV4-3 and TRBJ2-1; 10 positions agree with TRBD1. The CDR3 runs to 13 residues. After removal of 3 bases from V and 8 bases from J, the junction contained 1 base not matched to a gene. Germline loops: CDR1 LGHNA, CDR2 YSLEER. The CDR3 region is CASSQGQGHEQFF. The CDR3, as DNA: TGCGCCAGCAGCCAGGGACAGGGGCATGAGCAGTTCTTC.

Written as DNA, the CDR3 is TGTGCCAGCAGGCGTTCCGGGACAGGAGGCGAAAAACTGTTTTTT. The encoded protein is CASRRSGTGGEKLFF. This chain joins TRBV14 and TRBJ1-4, with TRBD1 identical over 8 bases. V lost 6 bases and J lost 8; bases outside the gene matches: 11. Looked up from germline, CDR1 is SGHDN and CDR2 is FVKESK. The CDR3 sequence is 15 residues long. Together with reference TRBV14 and TRBJ1-4, the CDR3 gives the full variable domain: EAGVTQFPSHSVIEKGQTVTLRCDPISGHDNLYWYRRVMGKEIKFLLHFVKESKQDESGMPNNRFLAERTGGTYSTLKVQPAELEDSGVYFCASRRSGTGGEKLFFGSGTQLSVL.

In this sample, this clonotype turned up a few times. The chain is built from TRBV6-2 or TRBV6-3 and TRBJ1-2; the match to TRBD1 covers 7 bases. This CDR3 is built from 12 residues. From germline, CDR1 is MNHEY and CDR2 SVGEGT. The trim removed 8 bases at V and 3 bases at J, leaving 3 bases unmatched. CDR3: CASCRGDYGYTF. CDR3 DNA: TGTGCCAGCTGCAGGGGGGACTATGGCTACACCTTC.

V usage is TRBV7-4 and J usage is TRBJ1-6, with 10 bases matching TRBD1. CDR3 length: 16 amino acids. Looked up from germline, CDR1 is SGHVT and CDR2 is SQSDAQ. V trimming: 1 base; J trimming: 7 bases; junction bases outside the gene matches: 4. The CDR3 spells CASSLDGTGVNSPLHF. CDR3 in DNA: TGTGCCAGCAGCTTAGACGGGACAGGGGTAAATTCACCCCTCCACTTT.

The V call is TRBV7-9, the J call TRBJ1-4; D gene unclear. CDR3 length: 15 residues. V lost 5 bases and J 4 bases, leaving 14 bases between the germline ends. CDR1 SEHNR and CDR2 FQNEAQ come from the germline V gene (reference sequence). CDR3: CASSPGDKFNEKLFF. The CDR3 DNA follows: TGTGCCAGCAGCCCGGGAGACAAGTTTAATGAAAAACTGTTTTTT.

V usage is TRBV11-2 and J usage is TRBJ2-5; the D is unclear. With 1 base removed from V and 9 bases from J, the gap between germline ends came to 12 bases. This CDR3 spans 13 amino acids. The germline V gene has CDR1 SGHAT and CDR2 FQNNGV. For the CDR3, the DNA is TGTGCCAGCAGCTTAGTCCCTGGAGTGGCCCAGTACTTC. Encoded protein: CASSLVPGVAQYF.

This chain joins TRBV28 and TRBJ1-2; TRBD1 is a possible D gene (5 bases). V lost 4 bases to trimming and J lost 6 bases, with 15 bases between them. The CDR3 totals 14 residues. Germline V gene lookup returns CDR1 MDHEN and CDR2 SYDVKM. The CDR3 here is CASSSYGRGDGYTF. CDR3 in DNA: TGTGCCAGCAGTTCCTACGGGCGGGGGGATGGCTACACCTTC.

V and J are TRBV7-9 and TRBJ1-1, with 9 bases that match TRBD1. The CDR3 loop spans 17 amino acids. Trimming cost V 0 bases and J 1 base; bases outside gene matches: 6. Germline-derived CDR1 and CDR2 are SEHNR and FQNEAQ (reference sequence). CDR3 nucleotide sequence: TGTGCCAGCAGCTTAGCGGCAGGGACAGGGAAGAACACTGAAGCTTTCTTT. Translation gives CASSLAAGTGKNTEAFF.

J is TRBJ2-3 and V is TRBV10-3, with TRBD2 identical over 8 bases. This CDR3 spans 15 amino acids. Germline loops: CDR1 ENHRY, CDR2 SYGVKD. The V segment lost 5 bases and the J segment 1 base; nucleotides outside the gene matches: 5. CDR3 nucleotide sequence: TGTGCCATCAGTTATATAGCGGGACGCACAGATACGCAGTATTTT. Residues: CAISYIAGRTDTQYF.

This clonotype was counted a few times. The chain recombines TRBV6-1 with TRBJ1-4; the D gene is possibly TRBD1 (5 bases). CDR3 length equals 18 residues. Per the germline V gene, CDR1 is MNHNS and CDR2 is SASEGT. The V gene lost 0 bases and the J gene lost 0 bases, with 14 bases spanning the gap. The CDR3 DNA is TGTGCCAGCAGTGAAGCCCCAGGGCCACTTACAACTAATGAAAAACTGTTTTTT. This translates into CASSEAPGPLTTNEKLFF.

This chain connects TRBV2 to TRBJ1-1; D remains ambiguous. V was shortened by 11 bases and J by 5 bases, with 12 bases between the two germline ends. The germline V gene has CDR1 SNHLY and CDR2 FYNNEI. The CDR3 totals 11 residues. The chain's CDR3 is CASPGRTEAFF. DNA of the CDR3: TGTGCCTCCCCCGGCCGGACTGAAGCTTTCTTT.

This chain joins TRBV7-6 and TRBJ2-3, with 15 positions matching TRBD2. V lost 5 bases, J lost 4 bases, and 10 bases stayed unmatched. Germline V lookup: CDR1 SGHVS, CDR2 FNYEAQ. The CDR3 runs 18 residues. CDR3 sequence: CASSRGLAGGPGADTQYF. The CDR3 coding sequence is TGTGCCAGCAGCCGAGGACTAGCGGGAGGGCCGGGTGCAGATACGCAGTATTTT. Using reference TRBV7-6 and TRBJ2-3 for the parts outside the CDR3, the full variable domain is GAGVSQSPRYKVTKRGQDVALRCDPISGHVSLYWYRQALGQGPEFLTYFNYEAQQDKSGLPNDRFSAERPEGSISTLTIQRTEQRDSAMYRCASSRGLAGGPGADTQYFGPGTRLTVL.

The V and J genes are TRBV29-1 and TRBJ2-5; D gene unclear. Trimming took 4 bases from V and 2 from J, leaving 8 bases between them. Germline V lookup: CDR1 SQVTM, CDR2 ANQGSEA. This CDR3 comprises 12 residues. CDR3 in amino acids: CSVVLAQETQYF. CDR3 sequence (DNA): TGCAGCGTTGTATTGGCACAAGAGACCCAGTACTTC.

This clonotype was picked up many times. The chain uses TRBV7-2 and TRBJ1-1, with TRBD1 matching over 8 bases. CDR1 and CDR2 (germline): SGHTA, FQGNSA. The CDR3 runs 18 residues. V lost 6 bases, J lost 2 bases, and 17 bases stayed unmatched. DNA of the CDR3: TGTGCCAGCAGACGCAGGGGATCAGGGGGCGCATCTAACACTGAAGCTTTCTTT. The encoded protein is CASRRRGSGGASNTEAFF.

V gene TRBV19 combines with J gene TRBJ2-1, with 9 nucleotides matching TRBD2. Trimming cost V 7 bases and J 5 bases; bases outside gene matches: 18. CDR3 length: 18 residues. Germline CDR1 and CDR2: LNHDA and SQIVND (reference sequence). This chain's CDR3 is CASTGGHYKASGDNEQFF. CDR3 in DNA: TGTGCCAGTACTGGAGGACACTACAAGGCTAGCGGGGACAATGAGCAGTTCTTC.

V usage is TRBV2 and J usage is TRBJ1-2, with D unresolved. Germline V CDR1 and CDR2: SNHLY, FYNNEI. CDR3 size: 13 residues. Trimming stripped 2 bases from V and 5 bases from J, with 9 bases between. CDR3 nucleotides: TGTGCCAGCAGTGAAACACCCGAATATGGCTACACCTTC. Translated: CASSETPEYGYTF.

V is TRBV12-3 or TRBV12-4 and J is TRBJ2-3, with 8 bases aligning to TRBD2. V lost 0 bases, J lost 5 bases, and 4 bases stayed unmatched. The CDR3 runs to 15 residues. In DNA form, the CDR3 reads TGTGCCAGCAGTTTAGCTAGCGGGATGGTAGATACGCAGTATTTT. Translation gives CASSLASGMVDTQYF.

The rearrangement links TRBV7-9 to TRBJ1-6; D gene ambiguous. The CDR3 consists of 14 residues. Deletions cut 6 bases from V and 8 bases from J, with 14 bases between. Germline V lookup: CDR1 SEHNR, CDR2 FQNEAQ (reference sequence). The CDR3 loop is CASSRQVVDSPLHF. The CDR3 nucleotides are TGTGCCAGCAGTCGGCAGGTCGTCGATTCACCCCTCCACTTT.

In this sample, this clonotype turned up many times. The V call is TRBV7-2, the J call TRBJ1-4, with a tentative D call TRBD1 (5 bases). The germline V gene encodes CDR1 SGHTA and CDR2 FQGNSA. This CDR3 is 14 amino acids long. Trimming took 4 bases from V and 5 from J, leaving 11 bases between them. The CDR3 loop reads CASSSTVTNEKLFF. As DNA, the CDR3 is TGTGCCAGCAGCTCGACAGTAACCAATGAAAAACTGTTTTTT.

In its sample, this clonotype was seen a few times. The chain couples TRBV6-2 or TRBV6-3 to TRBJ2-7; maybe TRBD2 (5 bases). Looked up from germline, CDR1 is MNHEY and CDR2 is SVGEGT. Trimming left V 7 bases short and J 4 bases short, with 14 bases between. The CDR3 is made up of 13 amino acids. The CDR3 region is CASTPQVAYEQYF. CDR3 in DNA: TGTGCCAGCACTCCCCAGGTAGCGTACGAGCAGTACTTC.

This clonotype was observed at least ten times. The rearrangement joins TRBV12-3 or TRBV12-4 to TRBJ2-3; TRBD1 is a possible D gene (5 bases). Deletions cut 4 bases from V and 8 bases from J, with 19 bases between. The CDR3 consists of 15 residues. CDR3 loop: CASSSLDSSSSTQYF. The CDR3 DNA follows: TGTGCCAGCAGTTCCCTCGACAGCTCCTCCAGTACGCAGTATTTT.

The chain combines TRBV7-2 with TRBJ2-5, with D unclear. The CDR3 loop spans 14 amino acids. Trimming removed 5 bases from V and 7 bases from J, with 17 bases in between. Per the germline V gene, CDR1 is SGHTA and CDR2 is FQGNSA. The CDR3, as DNA: TGTGCCAGCAGCCCCGCTGGGCTAATGAGGACCCAGTACTTC. Encoded protein: CASSPAGLMRTQYF.

The chain carries TRBV4-3 and TRBJ2-3; TRBD2 agrees at 7 bases. CDR3 length equals 17 residues. With V trimmed by 1 base and J by 6 bases, 13 bases remained unmatched. Germline CDR1 and CDR2: LGHNA and YSLEER. This CDR3 reads CASSQAISSGGRDTQYF. In DNA form, the CDR3 reads TGCGCCAGCAGCCAAGCCATCTCTAGCGGAGGGCGGGATACGCAGTATTTT.

The chain combines TRBV19 with TRBJ2-6, with TRBD1 as a possible D gene (5 bases). Germline V CDR1 and CDR2: LNHDA, SQIVND (reference sequence). The germline V and J ends were trimmed by 7 bases and 0 bases, with 10 bases remaining between them. The CDR3 length is 15 residues. CDR3: CASTGWISGANVLTF. The DNA for the CDR3 is TGTGCCAGTACAGGGTGGATCTCTGGGGCCAACGTCCTGACTTTC.